The rows below give T cell receptor beta chains drawn from one sample of a study of control samples from healthy donors and cancer patients. This table comes from immunoSEQ multiplex PCR, and its TCRdb copy is limited to in-frame clones, with some not included. Of some 250,000 clones in the sample, about 80% were seen once. The material sequenced was PBMCs. These receptors came from a woman aged 60-75 years with lung cancer. The CDR3 runs from the conserved cysteine through the conserved F or W. The order of the fields is clone size, D gene, V gene, J gene, CDR3 DNA, CDR3 protein. D genes are given only for firm matches. Expanded clones get a size class; other rows say once, few or many, or leave the size out.

clone size: NA; D gene: NA; V gene: TRBV7-3; J gene: TRBJ2-1; CDR3 DNA: TGTGCCAGCAGCTCCTCCGGGGCGAGGGGTGAGCAGTTCTTC; CDR3 protein: CASSSSGARGEQFF
clone size: NA; D gene: NA; V gene: TRBV18; J gene: TRBJ2-3; CDR3 DNA: TGTGCCAGCTCACCACCACCCACAGATACGCAGTATTTT; CDR3 protein: CASSPPPTDTQYF
clone size: NA; D gene: NA; V gene: TRBV28; J gene: TRBJ2-7; CDR3 DNA: TGTGCCAGCAGTTTCGGGACCTACGAGCAGTACTTC; CDR3 protein: CASSFGTYEQYF
clone size: once; D gene: NA; V gene: TRBV5-6; J gene: TRBJ2-7; CDR3 DNA: TGTGCCAGCAGCTTGAGCCGGGGGACCTACGAGCAGTACTTC; CDR3 protein: CASSLSRGTYEQYF
clone size: NA; D gene: NA; V gene: TRBV29-1; J gene: TRBJ2-3; CDR3 DNA: TGCAGCGTTGAAAGGACAGATACGCAGTATTTT; CDR3 protein: CSVERTDTQYF
clone size: NA; D gene: NA; V gene: TRBV19; J gene: TRBJ1-2; CDR3 DNA: TGTGCCAGTAGTCCCAGGCAGGGCCCTGGGGGCAGTGGCTACACCTTC; CDR3 protein: CASSPRQGPGGSGYTF
clone size: NA; D gene: NA; V gene: TRBV2; J gene: TRBJ1-4; CDR3 DNA: TGTGCCAGCAGTGCCATCGAGGGCGGGGGGAAAAAACTGTTTTTT; CDR3 protein: CASSAIEGGGKKLFF
clone size: NA; D gene: NA; V gene: TRBV30; J gene: TRBJ2-7; CDR3 DNA: TGTGCCTGGAGGCTCCGGGGCCCAACCTACGAGCAGTACTTC; CDR3 protein: CAWRLRGPTYEQYF
clone size: NA; D gene: TRBD1; V gene: TRBV6-5; J gene: TRBJ1-1; CDR3 DNA: TGTGCCAGCAGCCTGGGACAGCCGAACACTGAAGCTTTCTTT; CDR3 protein: CASSLGQPNTEAFF
clone size: NA; D gene: TRBD2; V gene: TRBV6-6; J gene: TRBJ2-3; CDR3 DNA: TGTGCCAGCAGTTACAGTGGTGCGGGGGGGTCAGATACGCAGTATTTT; CDR3 protein: CASSYSGAGGSDTQYF
clone size: once; D gene: TRBD1; V gene: TRBV5-6; J gene: TRBJ1-1; CDR3 DNA: TGTGCCAGCAGCTTGGGGGAGGACAGGACTGAAGCTTTCTTT; CDR3 protein: CASSLGEDRTEAFF
clone size: NA; D gene: TRBD2; V gene: TRBV30; J gene: TRBJ2-7; CDR3 DNA: TGTGCCTGGGGGAGGGAAATTGGCGAGCAGTACTTC; CDR3 protein: CAWGREIGEQYF
clone size: NA; D gene: NA; V gene: TRBV19; J gene: TRBJ2-6; CDR3 DNA: TGTGCCAGTTCCCCTTCCGGAACCCGGGGGTCACCTGGGGCCAACGTCCTGACTTTC; CDR3 protein: CASSPSGTRGSPGANVLTF
clone size: NA; D gene: TRBD1; V gene: TRBV7-9; J gene: TRBJ1-1; CDR3 DNA: TGTGCCAGCAGCTTGACAGGGGAAGCTTTCTTT; CDR3 protein: CASSLTGEAFF
clone size: NA; D gene: NA; V gene: TRBV27; J gene: TRBJ2-2; CDR3 DNA: TGTGCCAGCAATTTGATGGGTGGCACCGGGGAGCTGTTTTTT; CDR3 protein: CASNLMGGTGELFF
clone size: NA; D gene: TRBD1; V gene: TRBV5-1; J gene: TRBJ1-3; CDR3 DNA: TGCGCCAGCAGCCCGGGACAGTACTCTGGAAACACCATATATTTT; CDR3 protein: CASSPGQYSGNTIYF
clone size: NA; D gene: NA; V gene: TRBV3-1/TRBV3-2; J gene: TRBJ2-3; CDR3 DNA: TGTGCCAGCAGCCTATACCGGGACCGAGCGCAGTATTTT; CDR3 protein: CASSLYRDRAQYF
clone size: once; D gene: NA; V gene: TRBV6-5; J gene: TRBJ1-1; CDR3 DNA: TGTGCCAGTCCGGGGGGGTTCACTGAAGCTTTCTTT; CDR3 protein: CASPGGFTEAFF
clone size: NA; D gene: NA; V gene: TRBV15; J gene: TRBJ1-6; CDR3 DNA: TGTGCCACCAGCAAACACTCCGAGGGAGACAGTCCCCACTTT; CDR3 protein: CATSKHSEGDSPHF
clone size: NA; D gene: NA; V gene: TRBV6-5; J gene: TRBJ2-6; CDR3 DNA: TGTGCCAGCAGCCTAGCGGGGGCCAACGTCCTGACTTTC; CDR3 protein: CASSLAGANVLTF
clone size: few; D gene: NA; V gene: TRBV3-1/TRBV3-2; J gene: TRBJ2-6; CDR3 DNA: TGTGCCAGCAGCCACAGGGGTACTGGGGCCAACGTCCTGACTTTC; CDR3 protein: CASSHRGTGANVLTF
clone size: NA; D gene: TRBD1; V gene: TRBV27; J gene: TRBJ2-7; CDR3 DNA: TGTGCCAGCAGTTGGTGGTCGACAGGGGCCCTTAGCTACGAGCAGTACTTC; CDR3 protein: CASSWWSTGALSYEQYF
clone size: NA; D gene: NA; V gene: TRBV5-1; J gene: TRBJ1-6; CDR3 DNA: TGCGCCAGCAGCTTGGAGCAGGGTAGCTCCTATAATTCACCCCTCCACTTT; CDR3 protein: CASSLEQGSSYNSPLHF
clone size: few; D gene: NA; V gene: TRBV2; J gene: TRBJ2-2; CDR3 DNA: TGTGCCAGCAATAGGGGTCCCGGGGAGCTGTTTTTT; CDR3 protein: CASNRGPGELFF
clone size: NA; D gene: NA; V gene: TRBV2; J gene: TRBJ1-4; CDR3 DNA: TGTGCCAGCAGTGATCGCGGTCAGCTTAATGAAAAACTGTTTTTT; CDR3 protein: CASSDRGQLNEKLFF
clone size: NA; D gene: TRBD1; V gene: TRBV2; J gene: TRBJ1-2; CDR3 DNA: TGTGCCAGCACCGATCAACAGGGGGCCTCCCGTGGCTACACCTTC; CDR3 protein: CASTDQQGASRGYTF
clone size: NA; D gene: NA; V gene: TRBV7-3; J gene: TRBJ2-2; CDR3 DNA: TGTGCCAGCAGCTTAAATATGGCCGGGGAGCTGTTTTTT; CDR3 protein: CASSLNMAGELFF
clone size: NA; D gene: TRBD1; V gene: TRBV3-1/TRBV3-2; J gene: TRBJ2-7; CDR3 DNA: TGTGCCAGCAGCACCACAGGGGATAGCGAGCAGTACTTC; CDR3 protein: CASSTTGDSEQYF
clone size: NA; D gene: NA; V gene: TRBV7-2; J gene: TRBJ2-1; CDR3 DNA: TGTGCCAGCAGCTCGGCGGCCGGGGGTCGGAATGAGCAGTTCTTC; CDR3 protein: CASSSAAGGRNEQFF
clone size: NA; D gene: TRBD2; V gene: TRBV5-1; J gene: TRBJ2-3; CDR3 DNA: TGCGCCAGCGGCCGGACTAGCGGGGGGGGAGCGGCAGATACGCAGTATTTT; CDR3 protein: CASGRTSGGGAADTQYF
clone size: few; D gene: NA; V gene: TRBV3-1/TRBV3-2; J gene: TRBJ1-1; CDR3 DNA: TGTGCCAGCAGCCGCGGACCGGGATACACTGAAGCTTTCTTT; CDR3 protein: CASSRGPGYTEAFF
clone size: NA; D gene: NA; V gene: TRBV29-1; J gene: TRBJ1-2; CDR3 DNA: TGCAGCGTTGATGAAGGGATCGGCTATGGCTACACCTTC; CDR3 protein: CSVDEGIGYGYTF
clone size: NA; D gene: TRBD2; V gene: TRBV15; J gene: TRBJ2-1; CDR3 DNA: TGTGCCACCAGCACTTACAGTGGGGGGGGGTCGGATGAGCAGTTCTTC; CDR3 protein: CATSTYSGGGSDEQFF
clone size: NA; D gene: NA; V gene: TRBV2; J gene: TRBJ1-5; CDR3 DNA: TGTGCCAGCAGTTTTCAGGGCTACGGTCAGCCCCAGCATTTT; CDR3 protein: CASSFQGYGQPQHF
clone size: NA; D gene: NA; V gene: TRBV2; J gene: TRBJ2-6; CDR3 DNA: TGTGCCAGCAGGTCCGTTTCCTCTGGGGCCAACGTCCTGACTTTC; CDR3 protein: CASRSVSSGANVLTF
clone size: NA; D gene: NA; V gene: TRBV2; J gene: TRBJ1-4; CDR3 DNA: TGTGCCAGCACCGGGTTGGGAACCGAAAAACTGTTTTTT; CDR3 protein: CASTGLGTEKLFF
clone size: NA; D gene: NA; V gene: TRBV25-1; J gene: TRBJ1-4; CDR3 DNA: TGTGCCAGCGGGGGCAGGGACTATGAAAAACTGTTTTTT; CDR3 protein: CASGGRDYEKLFF
clone size: many; D gene: TRBD2; V gene: TRBV15; J gene: TRBJ2-7; CDR3 DNA: TGTGCCACCAGCATGGCTAGCGGGTACGAGCAGTACTTC; CDR3 protein: CATSMASGYEQYF
clone size: NA; D gene: NA; V gene: TRBV6-5; J gene: TRBJ2-3; CDR3 DNA: TGTGCCAGCAGCCGCGTGGCAGGGGTCACAGATACGCAGTATTTT; CDR3 protein: CASSRVAGVTDTQYF
clone size: NA; D gene: TRBD2; V gene: TRBV7-3; J gene: TRBJ2-3; CDR3 DNA: TGTGCCAGCAGCTTAACAGCGGGAGACAGCACAGATACGCAGTATTTT; CDR3 protein: CASSLTAGDSTDTQYF
clone size: NA; D gene: TRBD1; V gene: TRBV5-1; J gene: TRBJ1-1; CDR3 DNA: TGCGCCAGCAGCTTAGGGACAGCCACCACTGAAGCTTTCTTT; CDR3 protein: CASSLGTATTEAFF